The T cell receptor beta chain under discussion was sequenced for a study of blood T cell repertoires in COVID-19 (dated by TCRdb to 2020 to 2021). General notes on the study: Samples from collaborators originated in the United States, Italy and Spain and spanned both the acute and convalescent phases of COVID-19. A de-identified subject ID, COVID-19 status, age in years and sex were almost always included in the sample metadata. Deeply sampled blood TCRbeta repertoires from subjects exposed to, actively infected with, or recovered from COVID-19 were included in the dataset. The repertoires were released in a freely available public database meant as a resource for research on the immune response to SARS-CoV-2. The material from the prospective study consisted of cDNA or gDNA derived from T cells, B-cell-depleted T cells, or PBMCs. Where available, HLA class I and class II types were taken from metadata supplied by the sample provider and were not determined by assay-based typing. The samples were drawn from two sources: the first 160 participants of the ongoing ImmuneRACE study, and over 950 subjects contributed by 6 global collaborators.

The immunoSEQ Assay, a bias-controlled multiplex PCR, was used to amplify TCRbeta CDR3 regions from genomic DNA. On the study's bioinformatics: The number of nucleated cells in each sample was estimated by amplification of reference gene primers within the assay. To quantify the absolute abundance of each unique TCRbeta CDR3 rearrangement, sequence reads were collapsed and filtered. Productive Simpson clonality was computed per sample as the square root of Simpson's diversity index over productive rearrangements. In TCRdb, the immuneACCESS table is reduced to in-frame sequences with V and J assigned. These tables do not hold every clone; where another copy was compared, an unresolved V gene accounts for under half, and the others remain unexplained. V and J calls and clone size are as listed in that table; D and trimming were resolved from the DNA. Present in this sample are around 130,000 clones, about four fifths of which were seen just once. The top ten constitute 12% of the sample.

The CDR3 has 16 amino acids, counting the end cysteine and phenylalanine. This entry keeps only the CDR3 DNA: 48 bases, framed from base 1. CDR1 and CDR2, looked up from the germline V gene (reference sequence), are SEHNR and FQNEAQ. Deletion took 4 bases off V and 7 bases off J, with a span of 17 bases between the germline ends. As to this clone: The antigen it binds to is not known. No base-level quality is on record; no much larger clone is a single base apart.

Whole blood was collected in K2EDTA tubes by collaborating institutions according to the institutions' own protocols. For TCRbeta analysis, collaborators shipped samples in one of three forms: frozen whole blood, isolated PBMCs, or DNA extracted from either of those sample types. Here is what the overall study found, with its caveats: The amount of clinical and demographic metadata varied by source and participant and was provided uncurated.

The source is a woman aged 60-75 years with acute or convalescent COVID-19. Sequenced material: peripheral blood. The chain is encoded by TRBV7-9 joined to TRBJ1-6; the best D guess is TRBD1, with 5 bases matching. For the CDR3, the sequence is CASSWGLSERNSPLHF. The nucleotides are TGTGCCAGCAGCTGGGGACTTTCCGAACGAAATTCACCCCTCCACTTT.